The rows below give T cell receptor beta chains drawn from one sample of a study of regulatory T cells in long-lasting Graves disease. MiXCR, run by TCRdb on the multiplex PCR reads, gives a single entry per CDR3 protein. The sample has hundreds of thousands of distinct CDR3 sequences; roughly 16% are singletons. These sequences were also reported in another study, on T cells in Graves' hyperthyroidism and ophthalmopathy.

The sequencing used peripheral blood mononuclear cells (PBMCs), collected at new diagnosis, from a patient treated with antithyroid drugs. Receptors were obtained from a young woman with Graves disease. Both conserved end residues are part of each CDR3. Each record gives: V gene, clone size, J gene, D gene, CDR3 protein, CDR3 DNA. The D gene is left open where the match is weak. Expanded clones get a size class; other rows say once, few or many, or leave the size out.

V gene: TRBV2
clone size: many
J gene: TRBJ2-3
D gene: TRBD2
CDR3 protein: CASSDPGAAGVSDTQYF
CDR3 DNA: TGTGCCAGCAGTGACCCGGGGGCAGCGGGAGTATCAGATACGCAGTATTTT

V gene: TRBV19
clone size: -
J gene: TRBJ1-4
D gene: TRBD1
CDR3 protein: CASSRDSLNGEKLFF
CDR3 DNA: TGTGCCAGTAGTCGGGACAGCCTTAATGGTGAAAAACTGTTTTTT

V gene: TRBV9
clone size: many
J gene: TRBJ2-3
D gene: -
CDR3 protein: CASSVAGVADTQYF
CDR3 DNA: TGTGCCAGCAGCGTAGCGGGAGTCGCAGATACGCAGTATTTT

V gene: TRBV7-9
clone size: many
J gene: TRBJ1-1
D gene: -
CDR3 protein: CASSLEGDTEAFF
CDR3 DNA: TGTGCCAGCAGCTTAGAGGGGGACACTGAAGCTTTCTTT

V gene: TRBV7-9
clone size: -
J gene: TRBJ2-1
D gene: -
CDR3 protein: CASSFITEGTEQFF
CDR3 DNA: TGTGCCAGCAGCTTTATTACGGAGGGCACTGAGCAGTTCTTC

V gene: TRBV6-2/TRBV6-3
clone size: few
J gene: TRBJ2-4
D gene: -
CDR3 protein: CASSYSRQAKNIQYF
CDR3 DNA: TGTGCCAGCAGTTACTCGAGACAGGCCAAAAACATTCAGTACTTC

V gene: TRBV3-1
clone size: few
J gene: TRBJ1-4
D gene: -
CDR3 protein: CASSQDLGFEKLFF
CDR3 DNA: TGTGCCAGCAGCCAAGATTTGGGGTTTGAAAAACTGTTTTTT

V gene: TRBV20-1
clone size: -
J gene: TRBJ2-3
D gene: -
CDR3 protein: CSAREAGTSSTDTQYF
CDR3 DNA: TGCAGTGCTAGAGAAGCAGGGACCTCTAGCACAGATACGCAGTATTTT

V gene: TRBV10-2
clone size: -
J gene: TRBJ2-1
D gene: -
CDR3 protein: CASSDYWSGQGNEQFF
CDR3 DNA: TGCGCCAGCAGTGACTACTGGAGCGGGCAGGGCAATGAGCAGTTCTTC

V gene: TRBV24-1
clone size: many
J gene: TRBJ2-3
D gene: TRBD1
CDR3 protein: CATSDRGQVNTQYF
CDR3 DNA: TGTGCCACCAGTGATCGTGGACAGGTCAATACGCAGTATTTT

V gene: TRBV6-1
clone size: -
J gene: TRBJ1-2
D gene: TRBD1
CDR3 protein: CASKTGTEPYYGYTF
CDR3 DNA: TGTGCCAGCAAAACCGGGACAGAGCCCTACTATGGCTACACCTTC

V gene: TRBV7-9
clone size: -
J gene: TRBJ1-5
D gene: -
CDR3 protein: CASSRDSQGYRPQHF
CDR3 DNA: TGTGCCAGCAGCCGAGATTCACAGGGCTATCGGCCCCAGCATTTT

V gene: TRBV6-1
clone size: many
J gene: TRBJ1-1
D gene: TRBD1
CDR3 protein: CASIKTGATGHTEAFF
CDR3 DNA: TGTGCCAGCATCAAAACAGGGGCGACAGGGCACACTGAAGCTTTCTTT

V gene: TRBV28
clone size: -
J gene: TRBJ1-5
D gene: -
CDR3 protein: CASSPQGLHQPQHF
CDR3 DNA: TGTGCCAGCAGTCCTCAGGGGTTGCATCAGCCCCAGCATTTT

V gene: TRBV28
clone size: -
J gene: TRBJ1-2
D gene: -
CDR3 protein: CASINVGGGGYTF
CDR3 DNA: TGTGCCAGCATTAACGTGGGGGGCGGCGGCTACACCTTC

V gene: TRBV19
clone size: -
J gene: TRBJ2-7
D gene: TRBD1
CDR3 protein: CASSDRGRTGNSYEQYF
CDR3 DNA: TGTGCCAGTAGTGACCGAGGACGGACAGGGAACTCCTACGAGCAGTACTTC

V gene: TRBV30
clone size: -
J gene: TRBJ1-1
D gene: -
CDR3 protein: CAWSVSGVTTEAFF
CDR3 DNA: TGTGCCTGGAGCGTCTCAGGGGTTACCACTGAAGCTTTCTTT

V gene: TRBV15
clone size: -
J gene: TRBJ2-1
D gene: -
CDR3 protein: CATSRTVEPYNEQFF
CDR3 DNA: TGTGCCACCAGCAGGACGGTAGAGCCTTACAATGAGCAGTTCTTC

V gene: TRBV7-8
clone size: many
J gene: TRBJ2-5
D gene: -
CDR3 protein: CASSSSIVAARETQYF
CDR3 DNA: TGTGCCAGCAGCTCCTCTATTGTGGCTGCTCGGGAGACCCAGTACTTC

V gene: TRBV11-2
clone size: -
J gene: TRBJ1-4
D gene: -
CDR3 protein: CASSPASLDRKRVSEKLFF
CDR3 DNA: TGTGCCAGCAGCCCCGCATCCCTTGACAGAAAACGGGTCAGTGAAAAACTGTTTTTT

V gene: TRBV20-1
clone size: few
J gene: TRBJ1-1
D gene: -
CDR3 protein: CSARSGRLSTEAFF
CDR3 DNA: TGCAGTGCGAGAAGCGGGAGACTGAGCACTGAAGCTTTCTTT

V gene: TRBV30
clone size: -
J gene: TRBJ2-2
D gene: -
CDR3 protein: CAWNSGNTGELFF
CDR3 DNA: TGTGCCTGGAATTCAGGGAACACCGGGGAGCTGTTTTTT

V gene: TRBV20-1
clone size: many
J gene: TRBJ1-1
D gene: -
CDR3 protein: CSAIRWTDTEAFF
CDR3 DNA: TGCAGTGCTATTCGGTGGACCGACACTGAAGCTTTCTTT

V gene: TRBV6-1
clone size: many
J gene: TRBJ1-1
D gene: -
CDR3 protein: CASRDDKGVITEAFF
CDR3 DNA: TGTGCCAGCAGGGACGACAAGGGTGTGATCACTGAAGCTTTCTTT

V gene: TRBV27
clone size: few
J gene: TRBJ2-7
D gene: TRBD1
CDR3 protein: CASSSTGWEQYF
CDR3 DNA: TGTGCCAGCAGTTCGACAGGGTGGGAGCAGTACTTC

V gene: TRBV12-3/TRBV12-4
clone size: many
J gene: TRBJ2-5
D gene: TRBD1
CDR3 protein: CASSLSETGSHETQYF
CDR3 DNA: TGTGCCAGCAGTCTCTCAGAGACAGGGTCTCATGAGACCCAGTACTTC

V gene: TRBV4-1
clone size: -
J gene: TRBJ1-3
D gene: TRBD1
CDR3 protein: CASSQVGQKKSGNTIYF
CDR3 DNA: TGCGCCAGCAGCCAAGTGGGACAGAAAAAATCTGGAAACACCATATATTTT